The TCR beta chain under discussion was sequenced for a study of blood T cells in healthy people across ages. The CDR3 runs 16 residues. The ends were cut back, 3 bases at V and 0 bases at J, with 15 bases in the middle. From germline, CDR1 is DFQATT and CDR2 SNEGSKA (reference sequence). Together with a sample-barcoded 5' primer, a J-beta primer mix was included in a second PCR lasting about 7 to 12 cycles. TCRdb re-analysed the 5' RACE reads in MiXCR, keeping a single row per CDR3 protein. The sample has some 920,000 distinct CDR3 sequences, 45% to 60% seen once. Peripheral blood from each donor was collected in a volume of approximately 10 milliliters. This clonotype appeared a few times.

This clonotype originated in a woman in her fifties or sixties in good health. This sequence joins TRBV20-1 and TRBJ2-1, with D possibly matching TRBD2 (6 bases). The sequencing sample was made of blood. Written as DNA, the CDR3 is TGCAGTGCTAGTAAGGGCGGGATGGTCTCCTACAATGAGCAGTTCTTC. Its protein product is CSASKGGMVSYNEQFF.